These T cell receptor beta chains were read from a single sample in a study of technical replicates of blood from a few donors. Here immunoSEQ multiplex PCR was the method, and the copy in TCRdb shows in-frame clones only, minus some. The data show about 93,000 clones, roughly 96% seen once. Sequencing was performed on T cells isolated from PBMCs. The receptors derive from a human donor in good health. The CDR3 runs from the conserved cysteine through the conserved F or W. A D gene is named only where the DNA matches it firmly. The listing skips clone size in some rows; elsewhere it reads once, few, many or a size class.

clone size	J gene	V gene	D gene	CDR3 protein	CDR3 DNA
once	TRBJ2-1	TRBV4-2	TRBD2	CASSQNLFLAGGGNEQFF	TGTGCCAGCAGCCAAAACCTCTTCCTAGCGGGAGGCGGCAATGAGCAGTTCTTC
NA	TRBJ2-2	TRBV5-4	NA	CASSLRAGNTGELFF	TGTGCCAGCAGCTTGAGAGCGGGTAACACCGGGGAGCTGTTTTTT
NA	TRBJ2-7	TRBV7-2	NA	CASSTAPNRDEQYF	TGTGCCAGCAGCACGGCCCCCAACAGGGACGAGCAGTACTTC
NA	TRBJ2-2	TRBV5-6	TRBD2	CASSLPLAAGELFF	TGTGCCAGCAGCCTGCCTCTAGCGGCCGGGGAGCTGTTTTTT
few	TRBJ1-2	TRBV2	TRBD1	CASSEARQGYGYTF	TGTGCCAGCAGTGAAGCTAGACAGGGCTATGGCTACACCTTC
NA	TRBJ2-7	TRBV5-8	TRBD2	CASSLVASSGSYEQYF	TGTGCCAGCAGCTTGGTGGCCTCTAGCGGATCCTACGAGCAGTACTTC
NA	TRBJ2-7	TRBV27	NA	CASSQMTRREQYF	TGTGCCAGCAGCCAAATGACTAGACGGGAGCAGTACTTC
NA	TRBJ1-2	TRBV2	NA	CASSATTGITNYGYTF	TGTGCCAGCAGTGCAACTACAGGGATTACTAACTATGGCTACACCTTC
NA	TRBJ1-2	TRBV5-1	NA	CASSPTANYGYTF	TGCGCCAGCAGCCCGACAGCTAACTATGGCTACACCTTC
NA	TRBJ2-1	TRBV18	NA	CASSPSPSYNEQFF	TGTGCCAGCTCACCCTCCCCTTCCTACAATGAGCAGTTCTTC
NA	TRBJ1-5	TRBV30	NA	CAWSLRDSYRYSNQPQHF	TGTGCCTGGAGTTTACGGGACTCCTATCGTTATAGCAATCAGCCCCAGCATTTT
NA	TRBJ2-1	TRBV5-6	TRBD2	CASSLGETSGYNEQFF	TGTGCCAGCAGCTTGGGGGAGACTAGCGGCTACAATGAGCAGTTCTTC
NA	TRBJ1-5	TRBV7-9	TRBD1	CASSPGQQYSNQPQHF	TGTGCCAGCAGCCCGGGACAGCAATATAGCAATCAGCCCCAGCATTTT
NA	TRBJ2-1	TRBV6-1	NA	CASSESGRPRNEQFF	TGTGCCAGCAGTGAATCCGGGAGACCCCGCAATGAGCAGTTCTTC